These 11 T cell receptor beta chains were sequenced from one sample in a study of blood T cell repertoires in COVID-19. Sequenced by immunoSEQ multiplex PCR; TCRdb stores in-frame clones only, minus some. The data show more than 85,000 clones, more than 80% seen once. The material sequenced was peripheral blood. These receptors all come from a human donor in a cohort sampled during active COVID-19.

The gene calls are TRBV9 and TRBJ2-3; 9 nucleotides agree with TRBD2. The germline CDR1 and CDR2 sequences are SGDLS and YYNGEE. With V trimmed by 0 bases and J by 2 bases, 7 bases remained unmatched. This CDR3 is 17 amino acids long. The CDR3 loop reads CASSVAVGGGVTDTQYF. The CDR3 bases are TGTGCCAGCAGCGTAGCTGTGGGCGGGGGGGTCACAGATACGCAGTATTTT.

CDR3 in amino acids: CASSDWENQPQHF. CDR3 DNA: TGTGCCAGCAGTGATTGGGAGAATCAGCCCCAGCATTTT. J is TRBJ1-5 and V is TRBV2; no clear D gene. V lost 3 bases, J lost 4 bases, and 7 bases lay in between. Germline CDR1 reads SNHLY; CDR2 reads FYNNEI. The CDR3 is made up of 13 amino acids.

V usage is TRBV6-6 and J usage is TRBJ2-5; 10 nucleotides agree with TRBD2. Germline CDR1 is MNHNY and CDR2 is SVGAGI (reference sequence). This CDR3 contains 16 residues. V lost 4 bases to trimming and J lost 3 bases; unmatched junction nucleotides: 8. CDR3 residues: CASSSERGGQKETQYF. CDR3 bases: TGTGCCAGCAGTTCCGAGCGGGGGGGTCAGAAAGAGACCCAGTACTTC.

The rearrangement joins TRBV5-1 to TRBJ2-7, with 9 nucleotides matching TRBD1. With 9 bases clipped from V and 3 bases from J, the junction kept 7 bases outside the gene matches. Per the germline V gene, CDR1 is SGHRS and CDR2 is YFSETQ. The CDR3 sequence is 13 residues long. CDR3 sequence (DNA): TGCGCCAACGGGACAGGGAGGCGCTACGAGCAGTACTTC. It codes for CANGTGRRYEQYF. The complete variable domain, with remaining parts taken from reference TRBV5-1 and TRBJ2-7, reads KAGVTQTPRYLIKTRGQQVTLSCSPISGHRSVSWYQQTPGQGLQFLFEYFSETQRNKGNFPGRFSGRQFSNSRSEMNVSTLELGDSALYLCANGTGRRYEQYFGPGTRLTVT.

The J gene is TRBJ1-1, the V gene TRBV7-2; D might be TRBD1 (6 bases). V shed 1 base and J shed 4 bases, with 10 bases lying between them. The CDR3 is made up of 14 amino acids. Germline CDR1 and CDR2: SGHTA and FQGNSA. This CDR3 is CASSLDQGPTEAFF. CDR3 coding DNA: TGTGCCAGCAGCTTAGATCAGGGGCCCACTGAAGCTTTCTTT.

The chain uses TRBV5-1 and TRBJ1-1; D is ambiguous. In germline, CDR1 is SGHRS, CDR2 YFSETQ. The CDR3 is 13 residues long. V lost 1 base and J lost 0, with 4 bases in between. The CDR3 region is CASSLQLNTEAFF. The CDR3 DNA reads TGCGCCAGCAGCTTGCAGTTGAACACTGAAGCTTTCTTT.

The chain combines TRBV15 with TRBJ1-4; D uncertain. CDR3 length: 13 amino acids. The V gene's germline CDR1 is LNHNV and CDR2 YYDKDF (reference sequence). Trimming removed 7 bases from V and 8 bases from J, with 14 bases in between. The CDR3 loop is CATNDPREEKLFF. CDR3 DNA sequence: TGTGCCACCAACGATCCACGGGAAGAAAAACTGTTTTTT.

The V call is TRBV3-1 (or the pseudogene TRBV3-2), the J call TRBJ2-3; D unclear. The CDR3 spans 14 residues. Germline V gene lookup returns CDR1 LGHDT and CDR2 YNNKEL (reference sequence). The ends were cut back, 1 base at V and 2 bases at J, with 7 bases in the middle. The CDR3 region is CASSQVLATDTQYF. DNA for the CDR3: TGTGCCAGCAGCCAAGTTTTAGCCACAGATACGCAGTATTTT.

V usage is TRBV4-2 and J usage is TRBJ1-5; a weak D match, TRBD1 (6 bases). This CDR3 is 15 amino acids long. V was trimmed by 0 bases and J by 9 bases, leaving 15 bases between them. Germline-derived CDR1 and CDR2 are LGHNA and YNFKEQ. The chain's CDR3 is CASSQDLTGQGPQHF. CDR3 nucleotide sequence: TGTGCCAGCAGCCAAGATTTGACAGGACAAGGGCCCCAGCATTTT.

The CDR3 DNA is TGTGCCAGCAGCGCCCTGGGAGGTCACACTGAAGCTTTCTTT. Translating gives CASSALGGHTEAFF. The V gene is TRBV7-2, the J gene TRBJ1-1; D call uncertain. CDR3 size: 14 residues. V lost 5 bases and J lost 3, with 13 bases in between. Germline V gene data show CDR1 as SGHTA and CDR2 as FQGNSA.

The sample holds a few counts of this clone. This chain connects TRBV19 to TRBJ2-2; a possible D gene is TRBD1 (6 bases). Germline V gives CDR1 LNHDA, CDR2 SQIVND (reference sequence). The CDR3 spans 16 residues. The germline V and J ends were trimmed by 8 bases and 1 base, with 17 bases remaining between them. CDR3 nucleotide sequence: TGTGCCAGTCAGCGTGCAGGGGTTCAGAACACCGGGGAGCTGTTTTTT. Translating it yields CASQRAGVQNTGELFF.